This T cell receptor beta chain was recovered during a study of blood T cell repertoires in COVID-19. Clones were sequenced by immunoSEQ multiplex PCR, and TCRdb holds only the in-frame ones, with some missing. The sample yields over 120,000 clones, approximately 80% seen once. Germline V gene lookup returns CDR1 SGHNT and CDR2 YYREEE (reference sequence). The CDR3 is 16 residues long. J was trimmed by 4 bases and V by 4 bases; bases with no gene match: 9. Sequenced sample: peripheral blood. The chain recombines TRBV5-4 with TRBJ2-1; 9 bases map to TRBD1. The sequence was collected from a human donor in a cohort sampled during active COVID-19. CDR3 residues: CASSPTDRGPYNEQFF. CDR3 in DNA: TGTGCCAGCAGCCCCACGGACAGGGGACCGTACAATGAGCAGTTCTTC.